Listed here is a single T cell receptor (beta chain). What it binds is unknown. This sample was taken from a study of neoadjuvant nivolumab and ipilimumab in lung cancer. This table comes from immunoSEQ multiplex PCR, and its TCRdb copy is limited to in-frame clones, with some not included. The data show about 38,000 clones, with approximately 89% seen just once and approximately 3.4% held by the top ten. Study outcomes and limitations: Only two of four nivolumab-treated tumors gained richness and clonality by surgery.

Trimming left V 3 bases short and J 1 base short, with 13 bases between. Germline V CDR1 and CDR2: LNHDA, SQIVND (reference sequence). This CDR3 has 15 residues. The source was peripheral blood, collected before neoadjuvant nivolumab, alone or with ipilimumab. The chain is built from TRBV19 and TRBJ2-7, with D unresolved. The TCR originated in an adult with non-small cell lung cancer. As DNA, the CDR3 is TGTGCCAGTAGTATTGCCAGCCATCCTTCCTACGAGCAGTACTTC. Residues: CASSIASHPSYEQYF.